This TCR beta chain stems from a study of T cell responses to AZD1222 COVID-19 vaccine. Study-wide findings and caveats: White British donors predominated, females outnumbered males, and clonal diversity was possibly underestimated. With dominance at 160-218 and 743-854, vaccine-associated CD4 TCRs spanned spike.

The method was immunoSEQ multiplex PCR; TCRdb's version includes in-frame clones alone and lacks a portion of them. The sample has 140,000 or so clones; over 85% are singletons. The length of the CDR3 is 16 residues. Germline-derived CDR1 and CDR2 are KGHDR and SFDVKD. The V end lost 2 bases, the J end lost 0 bases, and 12 bases lay between the germline ends. Notes on this clone: The antigen is undetermined.

Sequencing used peripheral blood, obtained on day 0 of AZD1222 vaccination. The clonotype originates from an adult in good health. The chain carries TRBV24-1 and TRBJ1-1; D call uncertain. The chain's CDR3 is CATSDSSGTLNTEAFF. The CDR3 DNA sequence: TGTGCCACCAGTGATTCCTCCGGAACTTTGAACACTGAAGCTTTCTTT.